This T cell receptor (beta chain) was sequenced in a study of blood T cell repertoires in COVID-19. Study-level background: Samples came from the United States, Italy and Spain, spanning acute and convalescent COVID-19. From T cells, B-cell-depleted T cells, or PBMCs came the material, which was cDNA or gDNA.

Cohort placement rested on clinical history that participants reported themselves. V gave up 1 base and J gave up 3 bases, with 8 bases separating them. The CDR3 loop spans 14 amino acids. Germline CDR1 reads SGHNT; CDR2 reads YENEEA. Original handling: Amplified reference gene primers provided the basis for estimating nucleated cell counts. The data were produced by immunoSEQ multiplex PCR, yet TCRdb's version contains in-frame clones alone and is incomplete. From that table come the V and J calls and clone size; the DNA was used to work out D and trimming. The sample lists about 190,000 clones; roughly 84% were seen once.

Sequencing used PBMCs or T cells enriched from blood (not recorded which). The TCR sequence derives from a woman in her 30s who had been exposed to COVID-19. The V gene is TRBV11-3, the J gene TRBJ2-3; the D gene is possibly TRBD2 (6 bases). CDR3 bases: TGTGCCAGCAGCTTAGGGAGGGAGACAGATACGCAGTATTTT. Protein product: CASSLGRETDTQYF.